This TCR beta chain was captured by sequencing in a study of CD8+ T cells in alopecia areata. CDR3 length equals 13 residues. CDR1 and CDR2 (germline): LNHDA, SQIVND (reference sequence). Trimming removed 6 bases from V and 7 bases from J; junction bases left unmatched: 8. It was cDNA, reverse transcribed from extracted RNA, that served as the sequencing template. The assay was immunoSEQ multiplex PCR, and TCRdb's table has in-frame clones only and misses some. This sample carries fewer than 200,000 clones, approximately 70% of them seen once, and the ten largest clones take approximately 10%. The sample holds a few counts of this clone.

The clonotype was recovered from a human donor with alopecia areata. The material was CD8+ T cells sorted from blood, obtained at week 0. The V gene is TRBV19, the J gene TRBJ2-7; 8 bases align to TRBD1. The CDR3 DNA reads as TGTGCCAGTAGCTCGGACAGGGTCCGAGAGCAGTACTTC. Translated, it gives CASSSDRVREQYF.